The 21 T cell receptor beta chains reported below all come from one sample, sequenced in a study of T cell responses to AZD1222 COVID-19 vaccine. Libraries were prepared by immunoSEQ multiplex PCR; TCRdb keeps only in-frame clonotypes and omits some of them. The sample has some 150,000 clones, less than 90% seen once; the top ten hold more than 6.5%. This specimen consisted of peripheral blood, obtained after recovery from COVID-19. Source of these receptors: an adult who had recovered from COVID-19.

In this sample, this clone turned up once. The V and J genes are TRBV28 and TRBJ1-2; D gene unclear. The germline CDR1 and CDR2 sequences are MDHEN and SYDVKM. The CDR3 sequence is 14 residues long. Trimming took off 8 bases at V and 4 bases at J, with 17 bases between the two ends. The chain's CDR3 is CASVSLGKLYGYTF. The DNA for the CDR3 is TGTGCCAGCGTCAGTCTCGGGAAGCTCTATGGCTACACCTTC.

CDR3 protein: CASSLEGVGGTEAFF. CDR3 DNA sequence: TGTGCCAGCAGCTTAGAGGGCGTTGGGGGCACTGAAGCTTTCTTT. The J gene is TRBJ1-1, the V gene TRBV11-2, with TRBD1 as a possible D gene (5 bases). V dropped 0 bases and J dropped 4 bases, with 12 bases sitting between them. CDR1 SGHAT and CDR2 FQNNGV come from the germline V gene. The CDR3 runs to 15 residues.

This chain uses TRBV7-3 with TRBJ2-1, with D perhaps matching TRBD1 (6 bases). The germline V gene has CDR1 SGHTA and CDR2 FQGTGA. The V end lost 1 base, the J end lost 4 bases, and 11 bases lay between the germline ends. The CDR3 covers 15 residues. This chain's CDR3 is CASSLNRVHYNEQFF. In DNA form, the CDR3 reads TGTGCCAGCAGCTTAAACAGGGTCCATTACAATGAGCAGTTCTTC.

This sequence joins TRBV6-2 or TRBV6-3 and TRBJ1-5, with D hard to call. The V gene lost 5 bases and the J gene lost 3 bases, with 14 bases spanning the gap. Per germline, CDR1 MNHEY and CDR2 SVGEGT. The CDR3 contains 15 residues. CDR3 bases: TGTGCCAGCAGTAGTGGAGGCACGTACAATCAGCCCCAGCATTTT. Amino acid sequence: CASSSGGTYNQPQHF.

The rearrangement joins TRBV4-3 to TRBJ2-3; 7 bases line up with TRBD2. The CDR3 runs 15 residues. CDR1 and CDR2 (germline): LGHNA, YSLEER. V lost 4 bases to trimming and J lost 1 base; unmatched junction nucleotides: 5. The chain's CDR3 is CASSLGGMGTDTQYF. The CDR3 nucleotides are TGCGCCAGCAGCCTCGGGGGGATGGGCACAGATACGCAGTATTTT.

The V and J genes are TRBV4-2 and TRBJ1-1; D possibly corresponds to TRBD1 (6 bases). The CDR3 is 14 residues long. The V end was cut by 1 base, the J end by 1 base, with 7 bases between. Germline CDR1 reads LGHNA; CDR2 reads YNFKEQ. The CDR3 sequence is CASSQVTGNTEAFF. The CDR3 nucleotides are TGTGCCAGCAGCCAAGTGACAGGGAACACTGAAGCTTTCTTT.

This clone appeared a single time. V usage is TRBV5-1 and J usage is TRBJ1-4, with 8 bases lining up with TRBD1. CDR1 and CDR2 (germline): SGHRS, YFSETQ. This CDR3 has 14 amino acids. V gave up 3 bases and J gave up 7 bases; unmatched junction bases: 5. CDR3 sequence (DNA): TGCGCCAGCAGCTCTCTACAGGGGGGTGAAAAACTGTTTTTT. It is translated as CASSSLQGGEKLFF.

The CDR3 loop is CASSPVSGFGSPLHF. The CDR3 region has the DNA TGCGCCAGCAGCCCAGTATCGGGTTTCGGCTCACCCCTCCACTTT. The chain joins TRBV5-1 to TRBJ1-6; D is unclear. V was pared by 4 bases and J by 10 bases, with 18 bases between. The CDR3 loop spans 15 amino acids. Germline V gene data show CDR1 as SGHRS and CDR2 as YFSETQ.

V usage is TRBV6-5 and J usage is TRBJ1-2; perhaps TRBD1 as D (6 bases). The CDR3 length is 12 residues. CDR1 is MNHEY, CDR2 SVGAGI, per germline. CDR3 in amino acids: CGARGGSYGYTF. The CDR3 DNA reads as TGTGGGGCGCGGGGGGGCAGCTATGGCTACACCTTC.

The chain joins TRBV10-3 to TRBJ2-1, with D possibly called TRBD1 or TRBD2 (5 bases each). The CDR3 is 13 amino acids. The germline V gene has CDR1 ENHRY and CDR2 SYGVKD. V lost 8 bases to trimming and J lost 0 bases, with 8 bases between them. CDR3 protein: CAIGGSSYNEQFF. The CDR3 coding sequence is TGTGCCATCGGGGGAAGCTCCTACAATGAGCAGTTCTTC.

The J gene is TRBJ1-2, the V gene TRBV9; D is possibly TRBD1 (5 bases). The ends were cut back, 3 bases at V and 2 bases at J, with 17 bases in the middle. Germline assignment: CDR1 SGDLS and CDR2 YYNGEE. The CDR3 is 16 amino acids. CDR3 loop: CASSGSREDSNYGYTF. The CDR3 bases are TGTGCCAGCAGCGGGAGCAGGGAGGATTCAAACTATGGCTACACCTTC.

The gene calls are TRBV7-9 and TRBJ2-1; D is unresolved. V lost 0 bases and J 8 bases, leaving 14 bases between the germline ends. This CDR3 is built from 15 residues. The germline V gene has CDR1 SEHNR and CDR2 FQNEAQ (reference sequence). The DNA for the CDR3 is TGTGCCAGCAGCTTAGCTGTGGCAGGTATCGATGAGCAGTTCTTC. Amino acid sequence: CASSLAVAGIDEQFF.

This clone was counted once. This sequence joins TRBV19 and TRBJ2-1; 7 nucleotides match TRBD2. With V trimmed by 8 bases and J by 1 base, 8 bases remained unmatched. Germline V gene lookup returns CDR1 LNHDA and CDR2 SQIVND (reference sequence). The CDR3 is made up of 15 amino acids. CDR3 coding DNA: TGTGCCAGTCTGCCTAGCGGCAGATCCTACAATGAGCAGTTCTTC. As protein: CASLPSGRSYNEQFF.

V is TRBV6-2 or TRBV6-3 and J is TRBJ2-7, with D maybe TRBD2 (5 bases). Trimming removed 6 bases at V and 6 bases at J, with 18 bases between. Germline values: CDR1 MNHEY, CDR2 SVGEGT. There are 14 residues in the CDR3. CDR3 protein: CASSHRSIRGEQYF. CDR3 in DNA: TGTGCCAGCAGCCACCGGTCCATCCGGGGCGAGCAGTACTTC.

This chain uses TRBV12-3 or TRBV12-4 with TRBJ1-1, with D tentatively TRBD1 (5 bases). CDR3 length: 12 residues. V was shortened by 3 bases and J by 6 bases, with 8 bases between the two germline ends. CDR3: CASSLGGAEAFF. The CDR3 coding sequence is TGTGCCAGCAGTTTGGGGGGGGCTGAAGCTTTCTTT.

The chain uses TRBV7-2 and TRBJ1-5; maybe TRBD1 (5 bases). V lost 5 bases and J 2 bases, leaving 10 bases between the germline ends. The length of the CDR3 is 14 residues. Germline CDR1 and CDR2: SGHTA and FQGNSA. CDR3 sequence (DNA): TGTGCCAGCAGCCGGGCGGGGGGCAATCAGCCCCAGCATTTT. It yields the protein CASSRAGGNQPQHF.

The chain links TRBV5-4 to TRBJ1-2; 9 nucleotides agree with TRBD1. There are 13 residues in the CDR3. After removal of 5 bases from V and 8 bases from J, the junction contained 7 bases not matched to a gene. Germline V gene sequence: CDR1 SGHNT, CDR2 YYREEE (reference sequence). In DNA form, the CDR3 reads TGTGCCAGCAGTTGGGACAGGGACTTGGGCTACACCTTC. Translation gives CASSWDRDLGYTF.

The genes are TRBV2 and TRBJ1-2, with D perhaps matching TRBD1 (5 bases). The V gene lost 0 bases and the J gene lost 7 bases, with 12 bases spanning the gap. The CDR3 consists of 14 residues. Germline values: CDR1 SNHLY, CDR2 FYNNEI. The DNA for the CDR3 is TGTGCCAGCAGTGAAGCGCGAGACGGGGGTGGCTACACCTTC. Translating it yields CASSEARDGGGYTF.

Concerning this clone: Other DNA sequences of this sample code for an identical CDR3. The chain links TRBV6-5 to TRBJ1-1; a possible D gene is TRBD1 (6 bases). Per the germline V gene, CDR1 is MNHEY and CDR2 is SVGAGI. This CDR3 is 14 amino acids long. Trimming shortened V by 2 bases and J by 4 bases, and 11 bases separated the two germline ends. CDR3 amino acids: CASSYSRGGTEAFF. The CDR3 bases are TGTGCCAGCAGTTACAGCAGGGGTGGCACTGAAGCTTTCTTT.

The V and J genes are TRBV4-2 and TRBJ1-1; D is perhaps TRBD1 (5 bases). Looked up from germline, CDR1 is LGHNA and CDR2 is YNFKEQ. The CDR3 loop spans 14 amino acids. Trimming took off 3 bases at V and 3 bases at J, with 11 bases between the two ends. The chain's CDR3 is CASSHEGRDTEAFF. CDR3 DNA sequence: TGTGCCAGCAGCCACGAGGGGAGGGACACTGAAGCTTTCTTT.

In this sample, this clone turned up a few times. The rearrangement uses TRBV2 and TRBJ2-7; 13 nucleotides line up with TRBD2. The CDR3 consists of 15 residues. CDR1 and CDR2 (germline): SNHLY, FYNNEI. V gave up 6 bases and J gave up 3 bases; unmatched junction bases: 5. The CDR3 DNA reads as TGTGCCAGCAGCGCGGGGACTAGCGGGATCTACGAGCAGTACTTC. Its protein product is CASSAGTSGIYEQYF.